The 3 T cell receptor beta chains given below trace back to one sample, sequenced in a study of T cells in tuberculosis. Regarding time point: new active TB diagnosis, blood taken before or within 7 days of starting treatment. The table came from immunoSEQ multiplex PCR; TCRdb's copy has only in-frame clones and leaves some out. The repertoire holds about 34,000 clones, with under 95% as singletons. Specimen: PBMCs, collected at tuberculosis diagnosis. These TCRs come from an adult with tuberculosis.

The chain couples TRBV6-5 to TRBJ2-7, with D possibly matching TRBD1 (5 bases). Germline loops: CDR1 MNHEY, CDR2 SVGAGI. The CDR3 runs 15 residues. The ends were cut back, 0 bases at V and 2 bases at J, with 11 bases in the middle. CDR3 region: CASSYSLGLTYEQYF. CDR3 bases: TGTGCCAGCAGTTACTCTCTGGGGCTAACCTACGAGCAGTACTTC.

The chain recombines TRBV6-1 with TRBJ2-3; TRBD2 might be the D (6 bases). Germline lookup yields CDR1 MNHNS and CDR2 SASEGT. Trimming pared 6 bases from V and 8 bases from J, leaving 15 bases between. The CDR3 length is 13 residues. CDR3: CASRQTSSVTQYF. The DNA for the CDR3 is TGTGCCAGCAGGCAAACTTCTAGCGTTACGCAGTATTTT.

The V and J genes are TRBV28 and TRBJ2-7, with TRBD2 matching over 9 bases. V gave up 7 bases and J gave up 7 bases; unmatched junction bases: 14. Germline lookup yields CDR1 MDHEN and CDR2 SYDVKM. CDR3 length equals 15 residues. The CDR3 is CASTSLGLALREQYF. The CDR3, as DNA: TGTGCCAGCACCAGCCTAGGACTAGCGCTCAGGGAGCAGTACTTC.